Sequencing of this TCR beta chain was carried out in a study of Ad26.COV2.S vaccination and SARS-CoV-2 variants. Notes on the study in general: Whether participants received vaccine or placebo, their non-spike TCR breadth was similar.

Comments on this clone: As yet, its antigen is unknown.

Measured with immunoSEQ multiplex PCR; TCRdb has only the in-frame clones, and not every one. The data contain about 180,000 clones, around nine tenths of them singletons. Germline V CDR1 and CDR2: SGDLS, YYNGEE. The ends were cut back, 0 bases at V and 3 bases at J, with 9 bases in the middle. The CDR3 is 15 residues long. This TCR was sampled from a human donor who had recovered from COVID-19. This material consisted of peripheral blood, taken after recovery from COVID-19. The V and J genes are TRBV9 and TRBJ2-2; tentatively, D is TRBD2 (5 bases). The DNA of the CDR3 is TGTGCCAGCAGCGTAGGGACTTCTCACACCGGGGAGCTGTTTTTT. Translation: CASSVGTSHTGELFF.